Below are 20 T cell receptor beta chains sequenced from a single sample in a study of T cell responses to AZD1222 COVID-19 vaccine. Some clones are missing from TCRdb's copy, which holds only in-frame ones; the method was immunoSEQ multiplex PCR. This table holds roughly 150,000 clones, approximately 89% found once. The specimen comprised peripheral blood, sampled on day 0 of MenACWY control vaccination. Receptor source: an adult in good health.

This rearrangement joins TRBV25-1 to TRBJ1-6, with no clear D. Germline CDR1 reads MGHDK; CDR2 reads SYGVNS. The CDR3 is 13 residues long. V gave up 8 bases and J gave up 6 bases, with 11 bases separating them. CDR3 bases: TGTGCCAGCCGGCGGCAGGCTAATTCACCCCTCCACTTT. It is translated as CASRRQANSPLHF.

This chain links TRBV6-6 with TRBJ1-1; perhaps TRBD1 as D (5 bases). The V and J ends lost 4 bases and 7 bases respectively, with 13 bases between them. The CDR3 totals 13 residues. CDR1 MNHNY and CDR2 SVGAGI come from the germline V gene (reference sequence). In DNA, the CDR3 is TGTGCCAGCAGTTTCAGCGGGGACTTTGAAGCTTTCTTT. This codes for CASSFSGDFEAFF.

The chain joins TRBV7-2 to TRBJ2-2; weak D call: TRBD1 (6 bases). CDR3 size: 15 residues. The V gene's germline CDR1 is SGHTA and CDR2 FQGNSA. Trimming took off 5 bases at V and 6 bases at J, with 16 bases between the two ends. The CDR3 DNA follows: TGTGCCAGCAGCGGCCAACAGGGACACGCCGGGGAGCTGTTTTTT. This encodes CASSGQQGHAGELFF. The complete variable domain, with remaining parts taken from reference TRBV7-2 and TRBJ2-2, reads GAGVSQSPSNKVTEKGKDVELRCDPISGHTALYWYRQSLGQGLEFLIYFQGNSAPDKSGLPSDRFSAERTGGSVSTLTIQRTQQEDSAVYLCASSGQQGHAGELFFGEGSRLTVL.

In DNA form, the CDR3 reads TGTGCCAGCAGCTTAGTGACTAGATGGGGGAGGGAGACCCAGTACTTC. Translated: CASSLVTRWGRETQYF. The chain combines TRBV11-2 with TRBJ2-5; D perhaps matches TRBD2 (6 bases). The CDR3 has 16 amino acids. CDR1 is SGHAT and CDR2 is FQNNGV in the germline V gene. Trimming stripped 1 base from V and 5 bases from J, with 17 bases between.

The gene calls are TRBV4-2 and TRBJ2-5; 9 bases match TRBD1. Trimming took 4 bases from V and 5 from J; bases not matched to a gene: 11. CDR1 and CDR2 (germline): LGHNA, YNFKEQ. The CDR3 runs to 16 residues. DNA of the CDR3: TGTGCCAGCAGCCGCCTCACGGGACAGGGATATGAGACCCAGTACTTC. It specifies CASSRLTGQGYETQYF.

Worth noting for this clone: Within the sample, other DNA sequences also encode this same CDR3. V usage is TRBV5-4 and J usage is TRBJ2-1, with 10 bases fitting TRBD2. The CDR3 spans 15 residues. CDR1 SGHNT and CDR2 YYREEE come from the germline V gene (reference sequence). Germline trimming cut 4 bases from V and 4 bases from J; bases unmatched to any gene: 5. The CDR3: CASSPRTSGYNEQFF. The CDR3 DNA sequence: TGTGCCAGCAGCCCAAGGACTAGCGGATACAATGAGCAGTTCTTC.

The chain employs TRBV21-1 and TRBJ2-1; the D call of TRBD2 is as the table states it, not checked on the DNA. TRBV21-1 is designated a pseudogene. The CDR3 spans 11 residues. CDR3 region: CASSLYNEQFF. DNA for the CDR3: TGTGCCAGCAGCCTATACAATGAGCAGTTCTTC.

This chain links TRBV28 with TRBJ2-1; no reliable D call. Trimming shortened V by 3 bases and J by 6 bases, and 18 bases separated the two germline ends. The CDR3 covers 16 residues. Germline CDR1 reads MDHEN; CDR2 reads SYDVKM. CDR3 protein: CASSFTGPRRPNEQFF. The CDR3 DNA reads TGTGCCAGCAGTTTTACCGGGCCCCGGCGACCCAATGAGCAGTTCTTC.

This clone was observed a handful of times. CDR3 sequence (DNA): TGTGCCAGCAGCTTAGTGGGGGGGACGAACACTGAAGCTTTCTTT. This sequence encodes CASSLVGGTNTEAFF. The chain carries TRBV7-2 and TRBJ1-1; a weak D match, TRBD1 (5 bases). The V gene's germline CDR1 is SGHTA and CDR2 FQGNSA. This CDR3 contains 15 residues. V was trimmed by 1 base and J by 1 base, leaving 10 bases between them.

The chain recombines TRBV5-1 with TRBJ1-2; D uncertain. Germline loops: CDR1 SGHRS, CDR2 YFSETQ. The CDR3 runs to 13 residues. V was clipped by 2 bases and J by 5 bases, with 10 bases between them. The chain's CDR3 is CASSFSREYGYTF. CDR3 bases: TGCGCCAGCAGCTTTAGTAGGGAATATGGCTACACCTTC.

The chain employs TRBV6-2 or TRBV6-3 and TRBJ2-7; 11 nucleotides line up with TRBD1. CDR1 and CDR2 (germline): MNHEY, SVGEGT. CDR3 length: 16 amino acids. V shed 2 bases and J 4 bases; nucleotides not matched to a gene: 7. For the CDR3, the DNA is TGTGCCAGCAGTTACCGGACAGGGGGCTTCGAATACGAGCAGTACTTC. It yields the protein CASSYRTGGFEYEQYF.

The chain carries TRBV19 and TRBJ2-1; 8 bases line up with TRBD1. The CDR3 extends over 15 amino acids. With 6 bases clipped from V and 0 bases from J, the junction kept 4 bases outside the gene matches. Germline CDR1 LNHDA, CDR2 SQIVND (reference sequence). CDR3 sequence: CASSTTGGSYNEQFF. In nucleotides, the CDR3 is TGTGCCAGTAGCACAACAGGGGGCTCCTACAATGAGCAGTTCTTC.

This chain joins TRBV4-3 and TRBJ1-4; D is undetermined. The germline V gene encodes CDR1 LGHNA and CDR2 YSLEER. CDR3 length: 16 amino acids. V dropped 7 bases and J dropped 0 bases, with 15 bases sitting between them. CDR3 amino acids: CASNSKAGATNEKLFF. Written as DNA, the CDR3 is TGCGCCAGCAACTCGAAGGCCGGTGCAACTAATGAAAAACTGTTTTTT.

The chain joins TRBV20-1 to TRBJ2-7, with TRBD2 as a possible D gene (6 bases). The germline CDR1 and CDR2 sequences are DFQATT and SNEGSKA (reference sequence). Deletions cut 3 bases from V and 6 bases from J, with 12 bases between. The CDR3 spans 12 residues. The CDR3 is CSASSGSVEQYF. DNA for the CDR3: TGCAGTGCTAGTTCCGGGAGTGTCGAGCAGTACTTC.

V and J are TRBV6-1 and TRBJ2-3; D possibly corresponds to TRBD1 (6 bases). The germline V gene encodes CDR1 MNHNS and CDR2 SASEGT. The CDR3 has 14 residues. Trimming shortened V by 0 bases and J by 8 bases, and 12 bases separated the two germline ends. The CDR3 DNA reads TGTGCCAGCAGTGAAGCGACAGGTCCAACTACGCAGTATTTT. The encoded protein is CASSEATGPTTQYF.

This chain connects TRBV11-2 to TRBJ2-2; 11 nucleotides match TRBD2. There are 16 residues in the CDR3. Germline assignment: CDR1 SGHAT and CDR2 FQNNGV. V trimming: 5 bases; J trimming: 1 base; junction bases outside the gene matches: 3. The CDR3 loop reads CASSRLAGGNTGELFF. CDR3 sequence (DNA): TGTGCCAGCAGCCGGCTAGCGGGAGGGAACACCGGGGAGCTGTTTTTT.

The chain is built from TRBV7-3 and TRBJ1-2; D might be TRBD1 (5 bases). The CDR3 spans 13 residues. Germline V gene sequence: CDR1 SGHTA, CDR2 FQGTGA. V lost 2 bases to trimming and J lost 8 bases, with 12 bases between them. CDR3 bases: TGTGCCAGCAGCTTAGAGGCAGGGAGAGGCTACACCTTC. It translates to CASSLEAGRGYTF.

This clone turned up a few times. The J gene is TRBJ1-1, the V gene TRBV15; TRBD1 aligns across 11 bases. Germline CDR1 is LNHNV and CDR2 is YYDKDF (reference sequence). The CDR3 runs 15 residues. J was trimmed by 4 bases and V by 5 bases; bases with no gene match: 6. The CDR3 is CATSARDRGGTEAFF. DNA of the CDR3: TGTGCCACCAGCGCCCGGGACAGGGGGGGCACTGAAGCTTTCTTT.

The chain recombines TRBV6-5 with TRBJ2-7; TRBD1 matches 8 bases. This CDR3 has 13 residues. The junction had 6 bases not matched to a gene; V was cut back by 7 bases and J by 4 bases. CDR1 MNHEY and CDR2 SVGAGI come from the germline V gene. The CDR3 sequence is CASTTGGRYEQYF. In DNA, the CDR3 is TGTGCCAGCACCACAGGGGGAAGGTACGAGCAGTACTTC.

In nucleotides, the CDR3 is TGTGCCACCCAAGACAGGGCGATCACTTTGATGAACACTGAAGCTTTCTTT. Translation: CATQDRAITLMNTEAFF. V usage is TRBV19 and J usage is TRBJ1-1; 7 bases are shared with TRBD1. The ends lost 10 bases at V and 0 bases at J; junction bases unmatched: 17. CDR3 size: 17 residues. From germline, CDR1 is LNHDA and CDR2 SQIVND (reference sequence). Drawing the rest from reference TRBV19 and TRBJ1-1, the complete variable domain is DGGITQSPKYLFRKEGQNVTLSCEQNLNHDAMYWYRQDPGQGLRLIYYSQIVNDFQKGDIAEGYSVSREKKESFPLTVTSAQKNPTAFYLCATQDRAITLMNTEAFFGQGTRLTVV.